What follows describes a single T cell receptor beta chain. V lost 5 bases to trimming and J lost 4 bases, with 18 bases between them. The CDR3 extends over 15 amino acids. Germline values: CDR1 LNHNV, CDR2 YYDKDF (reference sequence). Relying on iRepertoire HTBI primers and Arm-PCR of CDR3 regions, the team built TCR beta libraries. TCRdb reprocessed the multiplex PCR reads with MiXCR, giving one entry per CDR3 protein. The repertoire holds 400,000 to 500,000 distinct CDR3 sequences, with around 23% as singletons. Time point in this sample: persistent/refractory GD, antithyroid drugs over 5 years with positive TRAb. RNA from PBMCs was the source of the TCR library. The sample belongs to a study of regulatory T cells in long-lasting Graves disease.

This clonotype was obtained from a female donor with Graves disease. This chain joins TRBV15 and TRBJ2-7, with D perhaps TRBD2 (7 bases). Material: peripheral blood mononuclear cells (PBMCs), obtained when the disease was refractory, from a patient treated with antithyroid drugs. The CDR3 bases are TGTGCCACCAGCGTGGGGGCGGGAGAGGGGTACGAGCAGTACTTC. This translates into CATSVGAGEGYEQYF.